These 14 T cell receptor beta chains were sequenced from one sample in a study of CXCR3-negative and CXCR3-positive naive CD8 T cells. The authors made the TRB cDNA libraries by 5' RACE using UMI labels. TCRdb re-called the 5' RACE reads and gives one entry per CDR3 protein, without DNA. This sample contains more than 40,000 distinct CDR3 sequences. Sequenced material: naive CXCR3- CD8+ T cells from blood. Regarding subset: CD45RO-CCR7+CD27+CD95- naive CD8+ T cells lacking CXCR3 (TNR3-). The receptors shown here come from a human donor in good health. Some clones in this sample may be carry-over from other donors' samples.

The gene calls are TRBV9 and TRBJ2-7. CDR1 is SGDLS, CDR2 YYNGEE, per germline. This CDR3 spans 14 amino acids. The CDR3 protein is CASSALGDSYEQYF.

The chain uses TRBV20-1 and TRBJ2-2. The CDR3 length is 13 residues. The V gene's germline CDR1 is DFQATT and CDR2 SNEGSKA (reference sequence). CDR3 protein: CSARGGDTGELFF.

This chain joins TRBV5-1 and TRBJ2-7. Germline CDR1 SGHRS, CDR2 YFSETQ. CDR3 length equals 14 residues. CDR3 amino acids: CASSLVTSFYEQYF.

The V and J genes are TRBV7-9 and TRBJ2-3; the D call from TCRdb, TRBD1, cannot be confirmed without DNA. This CDR3 spans 15 amino acids. Germline V gives CDR1 SEHNR, CDR2 FQNEAQ (reference sequence). The CDR3 region is CASSFGQGSTDTQYF.

The chain carries TRBV7-6 and TRBJ2-7. The CDR3 consists of 12 residues. Germline V gene sequence: CDR1 SGHVS, CDR2 FNYEAQ. The CDR3 sequence is CASSPDGDEQYF.

CDR3 in amino acids: CSVRTVLYEQYF. The V gene is TRBV29-1, the J gene TRBJ2-7. Germline CDR1 reads SQVTM; CDR2 reads ANQGSEA. The CDR3 runs to 12 residues.

The chain has TRBV20-1 and TRBJ2-7; TCRdb reports TRBD1, a call that lacks DNA to check it against. Germline assignment: CDR1 DFQATT and CDR2 SNEGSKA (reference sequence). The CDR3 has 14 residues. The CDR3 is CSASVPDNSYEQYF.

This chain connects TRBV29-1 to TRBJ2-5; TCRdb's D gene call, TRBD1, goes unchecked for lack of DNA. This CDR3 contains 15 residues. Germline assignment: CDR1 SQVTM and CDR2 ANQGSEA. The CDR3 spells CSVEDLTGEVETQYF.

The chain employs TRBV14 and TRBJ2-1; checking the TCRdb D call of TRBD2 is not possible without DNA. Germline CDR1 SGHDN, CDR2 FVKESK. There are 14 residues in the CDR3. The CDR3 spells CASSQLAVYNEQFF.

This clonotype is labeled medium-sized based on frequency. The chain joins TRBV7-6 to TRBJ1-2; no DNA is available, so the TRBD1 call from TCRdb remains unchecked. This CDR3 region has 14 residues. The germline CDR1 and CDR2 sequences are SGHVS and FNYEAQ. The CDR3 region is CASSLSQGDYGYTF.

This sequence joins TRBV7-9 and TRBJ1-1. The CDR3 loop spans 11 amino acids. From germline, CDR1 is SEHNR and CDR2 FQNEAQ (reference sequence). CDR3 in amino acids: CASSDNTEAFF.

The chain employs TRBV29-1 and TRBJ1-1. The CDR3 runs to 12 residues. CDR1 and CDR2 from the germline V gene are SQVTM and ANQGSEA. CDR3 amino acids: CSHATGRSEAFF.

The chain joins TRBV3-1 to TRBJ2-7; TCRdb names TRBD1, which stays unverified in the absence of DNA. The germline CDR1 and CDR2 sequences are LGHDT and YNNKEL (reference sequence). CDR3 size: 15 residues. CDR3 protein: CASSQEDRATYEQYF.

V gene TRBV21-1 combines with J gene TRBJ2-3. TRBV21-1 has pseudogene status. CDR3 length: 15 residues. The CDR3 is CASSKVGPCTDTQYF.